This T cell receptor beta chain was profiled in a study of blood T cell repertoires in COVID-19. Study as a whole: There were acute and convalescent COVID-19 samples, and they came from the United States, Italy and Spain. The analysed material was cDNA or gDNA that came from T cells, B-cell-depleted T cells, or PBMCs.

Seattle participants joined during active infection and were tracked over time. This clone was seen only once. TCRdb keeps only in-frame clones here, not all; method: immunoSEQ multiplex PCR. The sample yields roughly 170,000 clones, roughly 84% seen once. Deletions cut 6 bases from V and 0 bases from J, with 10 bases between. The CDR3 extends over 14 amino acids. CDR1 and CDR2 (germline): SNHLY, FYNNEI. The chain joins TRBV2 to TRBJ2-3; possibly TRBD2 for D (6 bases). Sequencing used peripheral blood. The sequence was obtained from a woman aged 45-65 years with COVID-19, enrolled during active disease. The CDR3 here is CASRARGSTDTQYF. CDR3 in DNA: TGTGCCAGCAGGGCCCGGGGGAGCACAGATACGCAGTATTTT.